This T cell receptor beta chain was observed in a study of blood T cell repertoires in COVID-19. CDR1 is SGHAT, CDR2 FQNNGV, per germline. The CDR3 has 12 amino acids. Trimming shortened V by 2 bases and J by 4 bases, and 5 bases separated the two germline ends. TCRdb's copy holds only in-frame clones and misses some; the assay was immunoSEQ multiplex PCR. In the table there are about 160,000 clones, around 92% of which are singletons. The chain employs TRBV11-2 and TRBJ1-1; tentative D call: TRBD1 (5 bases). The receptor's source is a man aged 30 to 45 with COVID-19, enrolled during active disease. The specimen was peripheral blood. CDR3 sequence: CASSLTGTEAFF. The DNA for the CDR3 is TGTGCCAGCAGCTTAACAGGCACTGAAGCTTTCTTT.